The 4 T cell receptor beta chains given below trace back to one sample, sequenced in a study of T cells in Graves' hyperthyroidism and ophthalmopathy. It was RNA transcripts that yielded the amplified TCR beta CDR3 regions. The TCR CDR3 was amplified in a first-round RT-PCR using the HTBI primer set. One entry per CDR3 protein results from TCRdb running MiXCR on the multiplex PCR reads. The repertoire holds about 200,000 distinct CDR3 sequences, with about a sixth as singletons. The sequencing input was blood. These receptors originate from a woman aged 45-65 years with Graves' hyperthyroidism.

The chain couples TRBV20-1 to TRBJ2-1, with 8 bases identical to TRBD2. CDR1 DFQATT and CDR2 SNEGSKA come from the germline V gene (reference sequence). CDR3 size: 11 residues. V shed 8 bases and J 4 bases; nucleotides not matched to a gene: 1. CDR3 amino acids: CSSGGYNEQFF. CDR3 DNA: TGCAGTAGCGGGGGATACAATGAGCAGTTCTTC.

This chain uses TRBV2 with TRBJ2-6, with 7 bases lining up with TRBD1. CDR3 length: 16 residues. V was pared by 6 bases and J by 4 bases, with 9 bases of the junction left unmatched. Per the germline V gene, CDR1 is SNHLY and CDR2 is FYNNEI. The CDR3 reads CASSQTTGTGANVLTF. In DNA, the CDR3 is TGTGCCAGCAGCCAGACGACAGGGACCGGGGCCAACGTCCTGACTTTC.

This clonotype was detected ten times or more. Written as DNA, the CDR3 is TGTGCCAGCAGTTACCAGTCTGCCTACAATGAGCAGTTCTTC. Translated, it gives CASSYQSAYNEQFF. V is TRBV6-5 and J is TRBJ2-1; D is ambiguous. V lost 2 bases to trimming and J lost 2 bases, with 7 bases between them. CDR1 and CDR2 (germline): MNHEY, SVGAGI. This CDR3 region has 14 residues.

In its sample, this clonotype was seen many times. V gene TRBV30 combines with J gene TRBJ1-1; 8 bases map to TRBD1. Trimming took 2 bases from V and 0 from J; bases not matched to a gene: 8. CDR3 length equals 16 residues. CDR1 is GTSNPN, CDR2 SVGIG, per germline (reference sequence). The DNA for the CDR3 is TGTGCCTGGAGTCCACGGGACAGGCAAATGAACACTGAAGCTTTCTTT. Residues: CAWSPRDRQMNTEAFF.